The 5 T cell receptor beta chains reported below all come from one sample, sequenced in a study of post-analysis software for immune sequencing data. Overall study results and limits: A few TRBV segments occurring more often in patients than controls included TRBV5-6, TRBV5-1 and TRBV20-1.

Unique molecular identifiers tagged the TCR beta cDNA libraries. TCRdb recomputed calls from the PCR reads with MiXCR, one row per CDR3 protein. Of about 770,000 distinct CDR3 sequences in the sample, 40% to 55% were seen once. The antigens of these receptors remain unknown. The material sequenced was blood. The receptors derive from a girl between 10 and 17 years old with multiple sclerosis.

A few counts support this clonotype. The rearrangement links TRBV24-1 to TRBJ1-5, with 11 positions matching TRBD1. The V and J ends lost 7 bases and 5 bases, in that order; junction bases with no gene match: 6. This CDR3 is built from 15 residues. Germline CDR1 reads KGHDR; CDR2 reads SFDVKD. CDR3 nucleotide sequence: TGTGCCACCAGGTACAGGACAGGGGGCTATCAGCCCCAGCATTTT. Residues: CATRYRTGGYQPQHF.

A few counts support this clonotype. The chain is built from TRBV6-5 and TRBJ2-1; 9 bases are a match to TRBD2. The V and J ends lost 2 bases and 8 bases, in that order; junction bases with no gene match: 7. This CDR3 is 15 amino acids long. Germline V CDR1 and CDR2: MNHEY, SVGAGI. CDR3 in amino acids: CASSYDGGRGDEQFF. Written as DNA, the CDR3 is TGTGCCAGCAGTTACGACGGCGGGAGGGGGGATGAGCAGTTCTTC.

This clonotype has at least ten counts. The V and J genes are TRBV29-1 and TRBJ2-1; D is unresolved. CDR1 SQVTM and CDR2 ANQGSEA come from the germline V gene. CDR3 size: 8 residues. V was cut by 4 bases and J by 9 bases, with 1 base left in between. The CDR3 here is CSVGEQFF. In DNA, the CDR3 is TGCAGCGTTGGTGAGCAGTTCTTC.

This clonotype was observed a single time. The chain joins TRBV7-2 to TRBJ1-2; the D gene is possibly TRBD1 (6 bases). Germline lookup yields CDR1 SGHTA and CDR2 FQGNSA. CDR3 length: 15 amino acids. The V and J ends lost 5 bases and 0 bases respectively, with 13 bases between them. Here the CDR3 reads CASSEGRGPNYGYTF. CDR3 nucleotide sequence: TGTGCCAGCAGCGAAGGCAGGGGTCCTAACTATGGCTACACCTTC.

This clonotype occurred a few times. The chain employs TRBV7-8 and TRBJ1-2, with D unresolved. The CDR3 sequence is 13 residues long. With 5 bases removed from V and 7 bases from J, the gap between germline ends came to 14 bases. Germline V lookup: CDR1 SGHVS, CDR2 FQNEAQ. CDR3 amino acids: CASSTEGRAGYTF. The CDR3 DNA reads as TGTGCCAGCAGCACAGAGGGTCGGGCTGGCTACACCTTC.